What follows are 15 T cell receptor beta chains derived from one specimen sequenced in a study of sequential checkpoint blockade in melanoma. Described treatment: randomized to nivolumab then ipilimumab (arm A) or the reverse (arm B). Here immunoSEQ multiplex PCR was the method, and the copy in TCRdb shows in-frame clones only, minus some. The profile shows roughly 30,000 clones, around 80% of them singletons. Sequenced here: CD8+ T cells sorted from blood (inferred from file names), sampled from a patient given nivolumab and ipilimumab in sequence. Receptor source: a human donor with melanoma.

This chain joins TRBV4-3 and TRBJ1-6; 7 bases map to TRBD1. The V and J ends lost 4 bases and 9 bases, in that order; junction bases with no gene match: 12. CDR3 length: 16 amino acids. The germline V gene encodes CDR1 LGHNA and CDR2 YSLEER. DNA of the CDR3: TGCGCCAGCAGCCTCCGACAGGGTGAGTGGGTTTCACCCCTCCACTTT. Translation gives CASSLRQGEWVSPLHF.

The genes are TRBV11-2 and TRBJ2-3; 10 bases match TRBD2. Trimming took 3 bases from V and 2 from J; bases not matched to a gene: 11. Germline-derived CDR1 and CDR2 are SGHAT and FQNNGV. The CDR3 extends over 18 amino acids. CDR3 in DNA: TGTGCCAGCAGCTTTACTAGCGGGGACCCAATCTTCACAGATACGCAGTATTTT. Translation: CASSFTSGDPIFTDTQYF.

This clone was counted between two and nine times. V and J are TRBV9 and TRBJ2-1; TRBD2 is a possible D gene (6 bases). V lost 3 bases and J lost 6, with 13 bases in between. Germline values: CDR1 SGDLS, CDR2 YYNGEE. The CDR3 loop spans 14 amino acids. CDR3 region: CASSARGLVNEQFF. The CDR3 DNA follows: TGTGCCAGCAGCGCCCGGGGACTGGTCAATGAGCAGTTCTTC.

The rearrangement uses TRBV19 and TRBJ2-7; the match to TRBD1 covers 8 bases. After removal of 2 bases from V and 4 bases from J, the junction contained 7 bases not matched to a gene. CDR1 and CDR2 (germline): LNHDA, SQIVND (reference sequence). The CDR3 is 15 residues long. The CDR3 region is CASSITGTGGYEQYF. The CDR3 region has the DNA TGTGCCAGTAGTATAACCGGGACAGGAGGTTACGAGCAGTACTTC. Variable domain in full (rest from reference TRBV19 and TRBJ2-7): DGGITQSPKYLFRKEGQNVTLSCEQNLNHDAMYWYRQDPGQGLRLIYYSQIVNDFQKGDIAEGYSVSREKKESFPLTVTSAQKNPTAFYLCASSITGTGGYEQYFGPGTRLTVT.

The CDR3 coding sequence is TGTGCCAGCAGCAATATGGGATTTCTAGCTGCCTATGGCTACACCTTC. Its translation: CASSNMGFLAAYGYTF. The rearrangement uses TRBV5-6 and TRBJ1-2; D is undetermined. CDR3 size: 16 residues. The germline V and J ends were trimmed by 4 bases and 4 bases, with 20 bases remaining between them. The germline V gene encodes CDR1 SGHDT and CDR2 YYEEEE.

CDR3 sequence (DNA): TGTGCCAGCAGCCCCACGGAGGCGGGGGGGTACAATGAGCAGTTCTTC. Its translation: CASSPTEAGGYNEQFF. V gene TRBV6-4 combines with J gene TRBJ2-1; 9 nucleotides align to TRBD2. Germline lookup yields CDR1 MRHNA and CDR2 SNTAGT. CDR3 length equals 16 residues. J lost 4 bases, V lost 6 bases, and 10 bases had no gene match.

The V and J genes are TRBV28 and TRBJ1-4; 7 bases match TRBD1. CDR3 size: 14 residues. Germline V CDR1 and CDR2: MDHEN, SYDVKM. V dropped 7 bases and J dropped 5; count of bases not matched to a gene: 7. The chain's CDR3 is CASTSRQGNEKLFF. CDR3 nucleotides: TGTGCCAGCACATCGAGACAGGGCAATGAAAAACTGTTTTTT.

The rearrangement joins TRBV4-2 to TRBJ2-3; TRBD2 matches 8 bases. This CDR3 comprises 17 residues. V dropped 3 bases and J dropped 0; count of bases not matched to a gene: 8. Looked up from germline, CDR1 is LGHNA and CDR2 is YNFKEQ. This chain's CDR3 is CASSQGLVGTSTDTQYF. DNA of the CDR3: TGTGCCAGCAGCCAGGGACTAGTAGGTACTAGCACAGATACGCAGTATTTT.

The chain uses TRBV5-6 and TRBJ2-1, with 9 positions matching TRBD1. Germline V gene lookup returns CDR1 SGHDT and CDR2 YYEEEE. The CDR3 runs 16 residues. With 0 bases clipped from V and 0 bases from J, the junction kept 1 base outside the gene matches. The CDR3 spells CASSLGQGGSYNEQFF. The CDR3 bases are TGTGCCAGCAGCTTGGGACAGGGGGGCTCCTACAATGAGCAGTTCTTC.

This rearrangement joins TRBV4-3 to TRBJ1-4, with TRBD1 as a possible D gene (5 bases). The CDR3 has 16 residues. From germline, CDR1 is LGHNA and CDR2 YSLEER. Trimming removed 1 base at V and 5 bases at J, with 14 bases between. The CDR3 reads CASSQAPGGENEKLFF. CDR3 in DNA: TGCGCCAGCAGCCAAGCTCCGGGAGGGGAGAATGAAAAACTGTTTTTT.

The genes are TRBV5-5 and TRBJ2-7; the match to TRBD2 covers 7 bases. Germline V CDR1 and CDR2: SGHKS, YYEKEE (reference sequence). With V trimmed by 3 bases and J by 0 bases, 3 bases remained unmatched. The CDR3 extends over 14 amino acids. This chain's CDR3 is CASSWGGISYEQYF. The DNA for the CDR3 is TGTGCCAGCAGCTGGGGGGGGATCTCCTACGAGCAGTACTTC.

This rearrangement joins TRBV6-5 to TRBJ2-1; 9 nucleotides line up with TRBD2. This CDR3 has 15 amino acids. V gave up 3 bases and J gave up 7 bases; unmatched junction bases: 7. Per the germline V gene, CDR1 is MNHEY and CDR2 is SVGAGI. Here the CDR3 reads CASSYGGGAGNEQFF. CDR3 DNA: TGTGCCAGCAGTTATGGCGGGGGGGCCGGAAATGAGCAGTTCTTC.

This clone appeared once. The V gene is TRBV5-5, the J gene TRBJ2-7; D perhaps matches TRBD2 (5 bases). The germline gives CDR1 SGHKS, CDR2 YYEKEE (reference sequence). V was shortened by 6 bases and J by 0 bases, with 13 bases between the two germline ends. This CDR3 has 14 amino acids. The CDR3 sequence is CASTPGWSSYEQYF. CDR3 nucleotide sequence: TGTGCCAGCACCCCGGGGTGGAGCTCCTACGAGCAGTACTTC.

In this sample, this clone turned up a few times. The chain combines TRBV6-4 with TRBJ2-2; D is possibly TRBD2 (6 bases). This CDR3 region has 14 residues. Trimming took 4 bases from V and 2 from J, leaving 8 bases between them. Germline CDR1 is MRHNA and CDR2 is SNTAGT. This chain's CDR3 is CASSAGTNTGELFF. The CDR3 DNA is TGTGCCAGCAGTGCCGGGACTAACACCGGGGAGCTGTTTTTT.

The chain couples TRBV9 to TRBJ2-7; a weak D match, TRBD1 (6 bases). V lost 3 bases, J lost 3 bases, and 10 bases lay in between. The CDR3 length is 13 residues. CDR1 is SGDLS and CDR2 is YYNGEE in the germline V gene. The CDR3 DNA reads as TGTGCCAGCAGCGGCATACAGGGCTACGAGCAGTACTTC. Its translation: CASSGIQGYEQYF.